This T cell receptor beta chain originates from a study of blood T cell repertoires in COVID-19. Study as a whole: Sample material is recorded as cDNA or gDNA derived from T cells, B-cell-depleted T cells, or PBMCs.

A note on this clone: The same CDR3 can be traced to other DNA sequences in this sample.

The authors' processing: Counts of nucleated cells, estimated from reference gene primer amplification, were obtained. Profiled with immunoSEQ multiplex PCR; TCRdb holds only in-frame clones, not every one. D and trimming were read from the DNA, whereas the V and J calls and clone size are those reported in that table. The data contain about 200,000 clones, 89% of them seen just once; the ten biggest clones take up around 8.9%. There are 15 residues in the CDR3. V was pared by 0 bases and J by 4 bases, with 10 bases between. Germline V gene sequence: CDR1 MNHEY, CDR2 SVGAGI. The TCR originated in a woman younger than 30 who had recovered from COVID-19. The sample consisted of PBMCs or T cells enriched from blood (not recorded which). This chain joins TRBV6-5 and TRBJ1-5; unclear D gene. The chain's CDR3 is CASSYSGRGNQPQHF. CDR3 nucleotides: TGTGCCAGCAGTTACTCAGGGCGGGGAAATCAGCCCCAGCATTTT.